This entry lists 4 T cell receptor beta chains sequenced from one sample in a study of cytotoxic CD8 clonotypes in ibrutinib-treated CLL. Here immunoSEQ multiplex PCR was the method, and the copy in TCRdb shows in-frame clones only, minus some. The data contain tens of thousands of clones, about three quarters of them singletons. Sequences were derived from PBMCs, sampled before ibrutinib treatment. These receptors came from a human donor with chronic lymphocytic leukemia.

The rearrangement links TRBV2 to TRBJ2-6; perhaps D is TRBD1 or TRBD2 (5 bases each). The CDR3 loop spans 17 amino acids. V dropped 10 bases and J dropped 0 bases, with 19 bases sitting between them. CDR1 is SNHLY and CDR2 is FYNNEI in the germline V gene. CDR3 nucleotides: TGTGCCACCACCCCGTGGGGCGGGCTCTCTGGGGCCAACGTCCTGACTTTC. This sequence encodes CATTPWGGLSGANVLTF.

J is TRBJ2-5 and V is TRBV4-2, with 12 bases that match TRBD2. The CDR3 runs to 16 residues. The V gene end was trimmed by 4 bases and the J gene end by 3 bases; junction bases not matched to a gene: 6. Germline V gene data show CDR1 as LGHNA and CDR2 as YNFKEQ. CDR3 in amino acids: CASSLTSGGTKETQYF. The CDR3 DNA sequence: TGTGCCAGCAGCCTAACTAGCGGGGGGACTAAAGAGACCCAGTACTTC.

The chain links TRBV28 to TRBJ2-1; D uncertain. Germline CDR1 reads MDHEN; CDR2 reads SYDVKM. The germline V and J ends were trimmed by 6 bases and 0 bases, with 9 bases remaining between them. This CDR3 has 14 amino acids. CDR3 nucleotides: TGTGCCAGCAGCCGGCAGAGCTCCTACAATGAGCAGTTCTTC. This codes for CASSRQSSYNEQFF.

The V call is TRBV5-4, the J call TRBJ1-1, with TRBD1 matching 7 bases. The V gene end was trimmed by 1 base and the J gene end by 10 bases; junction bases not matched to a gene: 7. Germline V gives CDR1 SGHNT, CDR2 YYREEE (reference sequence). The CDR3 length is 13 residues. CDR3 sequence (DNA): TGTGCCAGCAGCTTGCAGACAGGGCCTAGAGCTTTCTTT. Amino acid sequence: CASSLQTGPRAFF.